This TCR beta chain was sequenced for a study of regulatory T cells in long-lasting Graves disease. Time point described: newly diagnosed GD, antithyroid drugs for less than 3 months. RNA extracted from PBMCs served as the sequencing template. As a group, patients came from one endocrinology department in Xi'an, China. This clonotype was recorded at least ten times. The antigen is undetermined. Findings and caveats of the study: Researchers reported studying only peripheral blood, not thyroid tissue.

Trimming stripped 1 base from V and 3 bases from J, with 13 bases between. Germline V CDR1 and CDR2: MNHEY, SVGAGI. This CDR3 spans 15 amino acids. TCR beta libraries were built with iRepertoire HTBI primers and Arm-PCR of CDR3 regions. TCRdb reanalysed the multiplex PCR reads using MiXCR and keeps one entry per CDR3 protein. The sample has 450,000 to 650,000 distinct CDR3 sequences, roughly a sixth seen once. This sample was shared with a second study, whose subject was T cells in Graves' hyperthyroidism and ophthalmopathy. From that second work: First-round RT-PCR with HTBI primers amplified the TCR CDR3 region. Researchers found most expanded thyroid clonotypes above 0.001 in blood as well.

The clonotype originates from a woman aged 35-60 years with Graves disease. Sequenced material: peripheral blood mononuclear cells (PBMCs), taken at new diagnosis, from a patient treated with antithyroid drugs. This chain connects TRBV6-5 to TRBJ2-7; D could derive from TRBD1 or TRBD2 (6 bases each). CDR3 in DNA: TGTGCCAGCAGTTACTTCGGGGGCCTAAACTACGAGCAGTACTTC. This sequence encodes CASSYFGGLNYEQYF.